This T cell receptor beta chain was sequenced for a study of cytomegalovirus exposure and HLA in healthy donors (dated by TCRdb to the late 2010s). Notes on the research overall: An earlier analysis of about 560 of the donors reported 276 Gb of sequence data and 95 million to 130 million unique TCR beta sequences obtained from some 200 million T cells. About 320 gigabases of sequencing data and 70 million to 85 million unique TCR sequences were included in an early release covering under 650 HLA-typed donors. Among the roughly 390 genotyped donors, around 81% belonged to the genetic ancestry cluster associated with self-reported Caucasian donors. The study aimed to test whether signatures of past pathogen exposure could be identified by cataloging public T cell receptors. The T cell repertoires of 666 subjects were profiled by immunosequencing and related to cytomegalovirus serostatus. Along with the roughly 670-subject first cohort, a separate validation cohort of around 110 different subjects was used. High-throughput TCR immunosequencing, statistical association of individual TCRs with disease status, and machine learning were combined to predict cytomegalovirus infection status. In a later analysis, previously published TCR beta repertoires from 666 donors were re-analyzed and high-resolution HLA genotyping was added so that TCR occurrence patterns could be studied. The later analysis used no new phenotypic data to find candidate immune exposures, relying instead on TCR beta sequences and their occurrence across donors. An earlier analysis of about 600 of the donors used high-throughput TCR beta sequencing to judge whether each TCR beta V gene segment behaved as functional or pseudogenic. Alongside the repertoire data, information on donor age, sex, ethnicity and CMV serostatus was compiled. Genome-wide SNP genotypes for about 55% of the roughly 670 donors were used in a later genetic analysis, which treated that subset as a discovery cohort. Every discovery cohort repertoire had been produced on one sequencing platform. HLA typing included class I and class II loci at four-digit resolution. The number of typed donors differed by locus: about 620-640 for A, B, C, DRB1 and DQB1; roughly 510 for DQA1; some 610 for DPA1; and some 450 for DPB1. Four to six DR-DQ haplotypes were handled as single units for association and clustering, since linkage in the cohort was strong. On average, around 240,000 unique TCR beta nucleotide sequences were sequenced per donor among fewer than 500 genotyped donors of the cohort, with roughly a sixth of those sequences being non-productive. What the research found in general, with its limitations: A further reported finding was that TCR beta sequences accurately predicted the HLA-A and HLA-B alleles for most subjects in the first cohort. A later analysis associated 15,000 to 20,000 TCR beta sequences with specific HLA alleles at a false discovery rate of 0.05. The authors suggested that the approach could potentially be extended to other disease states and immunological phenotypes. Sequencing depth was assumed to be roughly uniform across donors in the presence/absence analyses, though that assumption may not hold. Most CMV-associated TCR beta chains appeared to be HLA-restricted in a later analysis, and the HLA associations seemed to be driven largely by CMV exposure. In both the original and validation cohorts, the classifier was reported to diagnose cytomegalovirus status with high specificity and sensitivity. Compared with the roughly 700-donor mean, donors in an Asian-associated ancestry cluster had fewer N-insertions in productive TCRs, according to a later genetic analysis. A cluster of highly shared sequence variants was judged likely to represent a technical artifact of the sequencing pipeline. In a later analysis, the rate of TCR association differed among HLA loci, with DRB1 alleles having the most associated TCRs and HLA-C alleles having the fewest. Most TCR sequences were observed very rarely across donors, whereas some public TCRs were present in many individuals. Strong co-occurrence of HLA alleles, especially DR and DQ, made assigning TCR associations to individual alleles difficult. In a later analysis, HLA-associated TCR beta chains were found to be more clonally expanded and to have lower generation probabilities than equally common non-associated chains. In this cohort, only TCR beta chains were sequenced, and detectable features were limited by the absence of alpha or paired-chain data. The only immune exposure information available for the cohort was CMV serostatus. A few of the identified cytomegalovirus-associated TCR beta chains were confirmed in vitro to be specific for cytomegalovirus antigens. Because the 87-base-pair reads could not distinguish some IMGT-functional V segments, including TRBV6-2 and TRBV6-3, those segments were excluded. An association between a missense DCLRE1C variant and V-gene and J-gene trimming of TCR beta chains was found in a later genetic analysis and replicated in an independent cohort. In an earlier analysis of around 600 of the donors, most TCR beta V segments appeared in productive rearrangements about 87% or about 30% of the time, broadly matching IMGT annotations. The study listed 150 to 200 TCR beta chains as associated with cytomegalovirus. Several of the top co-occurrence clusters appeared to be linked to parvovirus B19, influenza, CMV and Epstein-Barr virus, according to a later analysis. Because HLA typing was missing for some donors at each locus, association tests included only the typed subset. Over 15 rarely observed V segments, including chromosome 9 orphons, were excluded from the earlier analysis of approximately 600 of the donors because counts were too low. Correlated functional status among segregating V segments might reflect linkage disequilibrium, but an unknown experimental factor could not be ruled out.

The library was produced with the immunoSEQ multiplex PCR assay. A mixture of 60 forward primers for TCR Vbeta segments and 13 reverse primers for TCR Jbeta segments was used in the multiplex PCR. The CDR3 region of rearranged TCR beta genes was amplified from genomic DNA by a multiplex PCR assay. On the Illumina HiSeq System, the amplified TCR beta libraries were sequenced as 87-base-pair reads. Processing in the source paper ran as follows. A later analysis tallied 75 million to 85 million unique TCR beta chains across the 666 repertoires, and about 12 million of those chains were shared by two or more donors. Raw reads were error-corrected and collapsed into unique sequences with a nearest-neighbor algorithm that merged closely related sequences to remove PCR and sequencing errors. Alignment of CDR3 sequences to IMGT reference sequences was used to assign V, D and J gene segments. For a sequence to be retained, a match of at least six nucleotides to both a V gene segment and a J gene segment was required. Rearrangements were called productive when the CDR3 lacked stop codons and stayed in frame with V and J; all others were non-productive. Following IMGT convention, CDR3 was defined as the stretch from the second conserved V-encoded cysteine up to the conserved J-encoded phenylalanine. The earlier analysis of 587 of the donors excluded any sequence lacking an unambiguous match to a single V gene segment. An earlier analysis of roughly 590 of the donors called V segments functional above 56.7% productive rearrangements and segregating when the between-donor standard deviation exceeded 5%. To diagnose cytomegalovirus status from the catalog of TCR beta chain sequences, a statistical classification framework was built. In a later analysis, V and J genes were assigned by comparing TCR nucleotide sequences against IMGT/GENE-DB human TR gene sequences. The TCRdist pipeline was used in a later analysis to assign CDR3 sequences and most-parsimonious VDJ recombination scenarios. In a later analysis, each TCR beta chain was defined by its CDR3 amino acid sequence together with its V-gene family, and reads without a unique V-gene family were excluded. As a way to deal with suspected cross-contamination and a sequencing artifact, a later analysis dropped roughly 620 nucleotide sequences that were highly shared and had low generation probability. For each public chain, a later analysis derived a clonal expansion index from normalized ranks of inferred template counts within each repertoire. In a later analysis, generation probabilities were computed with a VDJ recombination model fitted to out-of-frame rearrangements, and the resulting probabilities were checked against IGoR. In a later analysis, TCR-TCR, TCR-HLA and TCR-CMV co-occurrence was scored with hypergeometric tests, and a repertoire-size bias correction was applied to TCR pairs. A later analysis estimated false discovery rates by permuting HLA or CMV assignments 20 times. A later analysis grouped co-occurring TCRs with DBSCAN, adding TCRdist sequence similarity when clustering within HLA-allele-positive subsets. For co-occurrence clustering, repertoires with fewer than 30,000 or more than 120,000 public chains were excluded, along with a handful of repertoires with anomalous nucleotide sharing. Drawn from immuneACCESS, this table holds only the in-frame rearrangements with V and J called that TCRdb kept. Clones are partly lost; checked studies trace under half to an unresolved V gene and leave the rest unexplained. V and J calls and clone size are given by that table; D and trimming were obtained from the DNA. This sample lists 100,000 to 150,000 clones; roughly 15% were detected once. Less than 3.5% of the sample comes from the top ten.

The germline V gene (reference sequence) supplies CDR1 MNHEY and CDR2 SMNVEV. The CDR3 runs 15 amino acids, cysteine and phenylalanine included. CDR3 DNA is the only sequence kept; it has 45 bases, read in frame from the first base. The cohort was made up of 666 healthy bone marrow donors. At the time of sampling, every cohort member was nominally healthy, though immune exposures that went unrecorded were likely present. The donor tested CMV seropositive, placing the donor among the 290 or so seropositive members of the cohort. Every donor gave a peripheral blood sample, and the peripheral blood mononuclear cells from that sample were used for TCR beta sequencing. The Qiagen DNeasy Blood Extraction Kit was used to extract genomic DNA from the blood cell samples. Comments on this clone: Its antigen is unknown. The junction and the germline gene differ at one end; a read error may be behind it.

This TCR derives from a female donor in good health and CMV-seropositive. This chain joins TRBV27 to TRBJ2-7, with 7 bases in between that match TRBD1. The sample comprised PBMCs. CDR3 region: CASRLYSGGSYEQYF. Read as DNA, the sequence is TGTGCCAGCAGGTTATACTCAGGGGGTTCGTACGAGCAGTACTTC.